Listed below are T cell receptor beta chains from one sample, sequenced in a study of cytomegalovirus exposure and HLA in healthy donors. Produced via immunoSEQ multiplex PCR; TCRdb's table is partial and in-frame only. The data contain about 210,000 clones, about 80% of them singletons. The sequenced material came from PBMCs. These receptors all come from a middle-aged man in good health and CMV-seropositive. CDR3s leave out the opening cysteine and the closing phenylalanine or tryptophan. Fields, in order: J gene, V gene, CDR3 protein.

j_gene: TRBJ1-2; v_gene: TRBV5-5; CDR3aa: ASSMDRVDYGYT
j_gene: TRBJ2-3; v_gene: TRBV29-1; CDR3aa: SVPRVGGARDTQY
j_gene: TRBJ1-1; v_gene: TRBV6-5; CDR3aa: ASSYRQGGAAF
j_gene: TRBJ2-7; v_gene: TRBV10-1; CDR3aa: ASSEAVSYEQY
j_gene: TRBJ2-3; v_gene: TRBV27; CDR3aa: ASSLIQGTTDTQY
j_gene: TRBJ2-1; v_gene: TRBV19; CDR3aa: ASSETGKFYEQF
j_gene: TRBJ2-3; v_gene: TRBV5-6; CDR3aa: ASSPSGSRADTQY
j_gene: TRBJ2-7; v_gene: TRBV27; CDR3aa: ASSFLSGTGSYEQY
j_gene: .; v_gene: TRBV9; CDR3aa: ASSVGTENYEQY
j_gene: TRBJ2-3; v_gene: TRBV29-1; CDR3aa: SVYGTVQY
j_gene: TRBJ1-1; v_gene: TRBV27; CDR3aa: ASSSNRGTEAF
j_gene: TRBJ1-1; v_gene: TRBV7-3; CDR3aa: ASSLQGAGVNTEAF
j_gene: TRBJ2-5; v_gene: TRBV5-1; CDR3aa: ASSAISLAGGPSETQY
j_gene: TRBJ2-3; v_gene: TRBV6-6; CDR3aa: ASRKTADTQY